What follows are 6 T cell receptor beta chains derived from one specimen sequenced in a study of blood T cell repertoires in COVID-19. Here immunoSEQ multiplex PCR was the method, and the copy in TCRdb shows in-frame clones only, minus some. The sample includes about 330,000 clones, more than 85% of them seen just once. The sample consisted of PBMCs or T cells enriched from blood (not recorded which). These receptors were collected from a woman between 25 and 40 years old who had recovered from COVID-19.

This clone was seen more than once but under ten times. The genes are TRBV19 and TRBJ2-7, with a weak D call TRBD1 (6 bases). Trimming pared 5 bases from V and 7 bases from J, leaving 15 bases between. The CDR3 is made up of 13 amino acids. Germline CDR1 LNHDA, CDR2 SQIVND (reference sequence). CDR3 amino acids: CASSHDGQNEQYF. The CDR3 nucleotides read TGTGCCAGTAGTCACGACGGACAGAATGAGCAGTACTTC.

This clone appeared a few times. The gene calls are TRBV29-1 and TRBJ2-2; a weak D match, TRBD2 (6 bases). The CDR3 is made up of 11 amino acids. Trimming cost V 5 bases and J 5 bases, with 6 bases left between them. Looked up from germline, CDR1 is SQVTM and CDR2 is ANQGSEA. The CDR3 region is CSVSGTGELFF. Written as DNA, the CDR3 is TGCAGCGTTAGCGGGACCGGGGAGCTGTTTTTT.

The chain has TRBV6-5 and TRBJ2-7; weak D call: TRBD1 (6 bases). This CDR3 is 15 amino acids long. Per germline, CDR1 MNHEY and CDR2 SVGAGI. V lost 0 bases, J lost 5 bases, and 14 bases lay in between. CDR3 coding DNA: TGTGCCAGCAGTTACTCCAGGGGTTTCGGTAACGAGCAGTACTTC. The encoded protein is CASSYSRGFGNEQYF.

The rearrangement joins TRBV30 to TRBJ1-1; no clear D gene. The CDR3 has 11 residues. Germline V lookup: CDR1 GTSNPN, CDR2 SVGIG (reference sequence). V was shortened by 4 bases and J by 2 bases, with 5 bases between the two germline ends. The CDR3 loop is CAWTVNTEAFF. The CDR3 nucleotides are TGTGCCTGGACCGTCAACACTGAAGCTTTCTTT.

The chain carries TRBV19 and TRBJ2-5, with D unresolved. The germline CDR1 and CDR2 sequences are LNHDA and SQIVND (reference sequence). V shed 3 bases and J shed 4 bases, with 9 bases lying between them. The CDR3 spans 13 residues. The CDR3 DNA reads as TGTGCCAGTAGTATTAATCCTAGAGAGACCCAGTACTTC. It specifies CASSINPRETQYF.

The chain couples TRBV7-9 to TRBJ1-4; 7 bases align to TRBD1. The CDR3 length is 17 residues. Trimming cost V 4 bases and J 2 bases; bases outside gene matches: 10. Per the germline V gene, CDR1 is SEHNR and CDR2 is FQNEAQ (reference sequence). CDR3 nucleotide sequence: TGTGCCAGCAGCTCAACAGGGGTTTTTGGTACTAATGAAAAACTGTTTTTT. As protein: CASSSTGVFGTNEKLFF.